The 3 T cell receptor beta chains reported below all come from one sample, sequenced in a study of blood T cell repertoires in COVID-19. Sequencing was performed with immunoSEQ multiplex PCR; in TCRdb, only in-frame clones are kept and a portion is missing. The data show some 390,000 clones, about 90% seen once. The sequenced sample consisted of PBMCs or T cells enriched from blood (not recorded which). These receptor sequences come from a woman in her twenties or thirties who had recovered from COVID-19.

This chain joins TRBV4-2 and TRBJ2-2; TRBD1 is a possible D gene (6 bases). V lost 3 bases to trimming and J lost 0 bases, with 14 bases between them. The CDR3 consists of 17 residues. The germline V gene has CDR1 LGHNA and CDR2 YNFKEQ. The CDR3 DNA follows: TGTGCCAGCAGCCAGCAACCGGGACAAGCGAACACCGGGGAGCTGTTTTTT. Its translation is CASSQQPGQANTGELFF.

The chain combines TRBV5-1 with TRBJ2-5; 8 bases fit TRBD2. Germline V gives CDR1 SGHRS, CDR2 YFSETQ. The CDR3 totals 13 residues. After removal of 3 bases from V and 5 bases from J, the junction contained 3 bases not matched to a gene. The CDR3 is CASSSGGAETQYF. CDR3 in DNA: TGCGCCAGCAGCTCCGGGGGGGCGGAGACCCAGTACTTC.

The chain recombines TRBV28 with TRBJ1-2; D is unresolved. The germline V gene has CDR1 MDHEN and CDR2 SYDVKM. Trimming removed 7 bases from V and 4 bases from J, with 19 bases in between. The CDR3 contains 15 residues. The CDR3 nucleotides read TGTGCCAGCAATAAATCCCCTTTGTCTGTCTATGGCTACACCTTC. This codes for CASNKSPLSVYGYTF.